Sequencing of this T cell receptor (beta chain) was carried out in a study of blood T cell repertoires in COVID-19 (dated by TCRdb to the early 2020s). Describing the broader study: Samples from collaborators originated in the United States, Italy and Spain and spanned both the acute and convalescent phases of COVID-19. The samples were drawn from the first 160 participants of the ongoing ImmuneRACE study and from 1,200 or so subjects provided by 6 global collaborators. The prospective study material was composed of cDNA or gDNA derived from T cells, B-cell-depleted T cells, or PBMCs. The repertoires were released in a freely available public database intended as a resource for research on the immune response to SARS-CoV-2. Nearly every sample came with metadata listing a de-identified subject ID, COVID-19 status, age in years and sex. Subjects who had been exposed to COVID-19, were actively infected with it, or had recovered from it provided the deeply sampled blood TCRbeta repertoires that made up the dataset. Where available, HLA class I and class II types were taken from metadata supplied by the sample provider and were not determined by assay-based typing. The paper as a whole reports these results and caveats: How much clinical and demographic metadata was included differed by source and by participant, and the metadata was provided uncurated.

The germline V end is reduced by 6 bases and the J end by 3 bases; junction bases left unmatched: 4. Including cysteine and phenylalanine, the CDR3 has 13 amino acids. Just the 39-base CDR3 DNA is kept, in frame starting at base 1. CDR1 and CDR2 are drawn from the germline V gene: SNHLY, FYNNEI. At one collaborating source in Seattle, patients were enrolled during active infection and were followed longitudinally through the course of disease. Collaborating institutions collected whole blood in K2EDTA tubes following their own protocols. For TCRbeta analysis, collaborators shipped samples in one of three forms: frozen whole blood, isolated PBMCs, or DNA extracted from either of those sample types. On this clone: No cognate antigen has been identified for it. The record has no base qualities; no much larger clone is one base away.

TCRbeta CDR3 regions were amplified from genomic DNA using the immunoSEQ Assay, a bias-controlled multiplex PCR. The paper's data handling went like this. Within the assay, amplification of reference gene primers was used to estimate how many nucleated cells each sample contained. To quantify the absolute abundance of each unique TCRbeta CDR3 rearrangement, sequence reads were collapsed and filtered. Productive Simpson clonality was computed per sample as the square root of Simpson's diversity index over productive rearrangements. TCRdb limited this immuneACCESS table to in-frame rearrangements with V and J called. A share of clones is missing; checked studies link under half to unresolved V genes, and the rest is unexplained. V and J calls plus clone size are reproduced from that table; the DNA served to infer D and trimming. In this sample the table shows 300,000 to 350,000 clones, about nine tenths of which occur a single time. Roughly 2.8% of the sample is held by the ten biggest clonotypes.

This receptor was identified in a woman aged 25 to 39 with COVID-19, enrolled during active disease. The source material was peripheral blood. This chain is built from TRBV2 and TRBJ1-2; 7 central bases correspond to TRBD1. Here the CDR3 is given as CASRGDSDYGYTF. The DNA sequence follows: TGTGCCAGCAGGGGGGACAGTGACTATGGCTACACCTTC.